A single sample is the source of the 16 T cell receptor beta chains below, sequenced in a study of human T cells and chemical hapten exposure. TCRdb processed the RACE reads anew with MiXCR; each CDR3 protein has one entry. Counted here are about 98,000 distinct CDR3 sequences, 10% to 13% occurring once; the ten biggest clones make up around 3.1%. Stated time point: pre-sensitization, week 0. Treatment indicated: therapeutic diphenylcyclopropenone sensitization with weekly scalp DPC. The source material was whole blood, sampled in connection with sensitization to the hapten diphenylcyclopropenone (DPC). Every receptor here comes from a woman in her sixties with alopecia areata. Some clones in this sample may be carry-over from other donors' samples.

This clonotype was seen at least ten times. This rearrangement joins TRBV18 to TRBJ2-3; D gene unclear. Trimming shortened V by 2 bases and J by 2 bases, and 8 bases separated the two germline ends. The CDR3 spans 14 residues. The V gene's germline CDR1 is KGHSH and CDR2 LQKENI. CDR3 sequence reads: CASSPGSDTDTQYF. CDR3 bases: TGTGCCAGCTCACCAGGGTCGGACACAGATACGCAGTATTTT.

This clonotype has only a few counts. The J gene is TRBJ1-2, the V gene TRBV2, with a tentative D call TRBD1 (5 bases). The CDR3 runs to 13 residues. Germline V lookup: CDR1 SNHLY, CDR2 FYNNEI. V lost 3 bases to trimming and J lost 7 bases, with 12 bases between them. In DNA, the CDR3 is TGTGCCAGCAGTGATGACAGCGTAGTTGGCTACACCTTC. Amino acids: CASSDDSVVGYTF.

The chain joins TRBV5-4 to TRBJ2-5; 9 bases align to TRBD2. The J segment lost 1 base and the V segment lost 3 bases, leaving 10 bases of the junction unmatched. Germline loops: CDR1 SGHNT, CDR2 YYREEE (reference sequence). This CDR3 region has 17 residues. For the CDR3, the DNA is TGTGCCAGCAGCTCGCCCGCGGGGGGGCCCGCCCAAGAGACCCAGTACTTC. Protein: CASSSPAGGPAQETQYF.

This chain links TRBV20-1 with TRBJ1-5, with D perhaps matching TRBD1 (5 bases). The germline gives CDR1 DFQATT, CDR2 SNEGSKA (reference sequence). This CDR3 is 13 amino acids long. Trimming took off 0 bases at V and 7 bases at J, with 10 bases between the two ends. CDR3 bases: TGCAGTGCTAGAGAAGGGGATGGACAGCCCCAGCATTTT. This gives the protein CSAREGDGQPQHF.

The chain has TRBV29-1 and TRBJ2-3; D ambiguous. This CDR3 has 13 amino acids. The V end lost 6 bases, the J end lost 1 base, and 11 bases lay between the germline ends. Germline V lookup: CDR1 SQVTM, CDR2 ANQGSEA. This CDR3 reads CSVDGAGTDTQYF. In DNA, the CDR3 is TGCAGCGTGGACGGAGCTGGCACAGATACGCAGTATTTT.

In its sample, this clonotype was seen a few times. The CDR3 protein is CASRLTGDRPMNTGELFF. The CDR3 DNA is TGTGCCAGCAGACTGACCGGGGACAGGCCCATGAACACCGGGGAGCTGTTTTTT. The chain links TRBV11-1 to TRBJ2-2; TRBD1 matches at 8 bases. In germline, CDR1 is SGHAT, CDR2 FQDESV (reference sequence). Trimming took 6 bases from V and 1 from J; bases not matched to a gene: 13. This CDR3 is 18 amino acids long.

V usage is TRBV4-1 and J usage is TRBJ1-5; tentative D call: TRBD1 (5 bases). Per germline, CDR1 MGHRA and CDR2 YSYEKL. The V end was cut by 0 bases, the J end by 9 bases, with 18 bases between. The CDR3 sequence is 16 residues long. The CDR3 nucleotides are TGCGCCAGCAGCCAAGATTGGGAGGCCGCGGGGGGGCCCCAGCATTTT. It codes for CASSQDWEAAGGPQHF.

This clonotype was found a few times. The CDR3 nucleotides are TGTGCCAGCAGTGAAGCGGGACCAAATACAGGGGATGCTGAAGCTTTCTTT. Residues: CASSEAGPNTGDAEAFF. The rearrangement uses TRBV2 and TRBJ1-1; 7 positions match TRBD1. CDR1 and CDR2 (germline): SNHLY, FYNNEI. The CDR3 contains 17 residues. V was pared by 0 bases and J by 6 bases, with 13 bases of the junction left unmatched.

V is TRBV20-1 and J is TRBJ2-7; maybe TRBD2 (6 bases). The V and J ends lost 0 bases and 5 bases respectively, with 14 bases between them. Germline V CDR1 and CDR2: DFQATT, SNEGSKA (reference sequence). The CDR3 is 14 residues long. The CDR3 protein is CSARDGGISDEQYF. The CDR3 nucleotides read TGCAGTGCTAGAGATGGGGGGATTTCGGACGAGCAGTACTTC.

This clonotype has a handful of counts. The chain links TRBV2 to TRBJ2-3; D possibly matches TRBD1 or TRBD2 (5 bases each). The V gene's germline CDR1 is SNHLY and CDR2 FYNNEI. V lost 6 bases, J lost 3 bases, and 10 bases lay in between. This CDR3 is 13 amino acids long. In DNA, the CDR3 is TGTGCCAGCAGACGGGACGAGACAGATACGCAGTATTTT. It is translated as CASRRDETDTQYF.

This clonotype was counted at least ten times. This sequence joins TRBV12-3 or TRBV12-4 and TRBJ1-2; D is undetermined. The CDR3 is 14 residues long. V lost 10 bases to trimming and J lost 2 bases, with 17 bases between them. DNA of the CDR3: TGTGCCACTACGAATTTTGGACCGAACTATGGCTACACCTTC. Its translation is CATTNFGPNYGYTF.

This clonotype was detected only a few times. V usage is TRBV7-6 and J usage is TRBJ2-5; D might be TRBD1 (6 bases). Per the germline V gene, CDR1 is SGHVS and CDR2 is FNYEAQ. The CDR3 has 15 residues. V was pared by 0 bases and J by 1 base, with 9 bases between. The CDR3 region is CASSLASRGQETQYF. CDR3 nucleotide sequence: TGTGCCAGCAGCTTAGCGTCCAGGGGCCAAGAGACCCAGTACTTC.

This clonotype was counted between two and nine times. V gene TRBV13 combines with J gene TRBJ1-3; D uncertain. Trimming stripped 5 bases from V and 4 bases from J, with 6 bases between. This CDR3 has 12 residues. Germline-derived CDR1 and CDR2 are PRHDT and FYEKMQ (reference sequence). The CDR3 coding sequence is TGTGCCAGCAGCACAATGGGAAACACCATATATTTT. Its translation: CASSTMGNTIYF.

This clonotype was seen more than once but under ten times. This chain connects TRBV7-9 to TRBJ2-2; D is unresolved. The germline V gene has CDR1 SEHNR and CDR2 FQNEAQ (reference sequence). Trimming removed 2 bases at V and 2 bases at J, with 9 bases between. This CDR3 comprises 15 residues. CDR3 loop: CASSLSAANTGELFF. CDR3 DNA sequence: TGTGCCAGCAGCTTATCGGCAGCAAACACCGGGGAGCTGTTTTTT. The full variable domain, with the rest looked up from reference TRBV7-9 and TRBJ2-2, is DTGVSQNPRHKITKRGQNVTFRCDPISEHNRLYWYRQTLGQGPEFLTYFQNEAQLEKSRLLSDRFSAERPKGSFSTLEIQRTEQGDSAMYLCASSLSAANTGELFFGEGSRLTVL.

In this sample, this clonotype turned up many times. The chain couples TRBV5-1 to TRBJ1-3; 7 nucleotides align to TRBD1. V lost 0 bases to trimming and J lost 2 bases; unmatched junction nucleotides: 2. The CDR3 extends over 15 amino acids. Germline V gene data show CDR1 as SGHRS and CDR2 as YFSETQ. The CDR3 is CASSLGQGTGNTIYF. The CDR3 DNA follows: TGCGCCAGCAGCTTGGGACAGGGAACTGGAAACACCATATATTTT. The full variable domain, its missing parts supplied by reference TRBV5-1 and TRBJ1-3, is KAGVTQTPRYLIKTRGQQVTLSCSPISGHRSVSWYQQTPGQGLQFLFEYFSETQRNKGNFPGRFSGRQFSNSRSEMNVSTLELGDSALYLCASSLGQGTGNTIYFGEGSWLTVV.

The CDR3 sequence: CASSQGGVGTGELFF. In nucleotides, the CDR3 is TGTGCCAGCAGCCAAGGCGGGGTAGGAACCGGGGAGCTGTTTTTT. V is TRBV3-1 and J is TRBJ2-2; TRBD2 might be the D (6 bases). The CDR3 length is 15 residues. Trimming shortened V by 1 base and J by 5 bases, and 11 bases separated the two germline ends. CDR1 LGHDT and CDR2 YNNKEL come from the germline V gene (reference sequence).